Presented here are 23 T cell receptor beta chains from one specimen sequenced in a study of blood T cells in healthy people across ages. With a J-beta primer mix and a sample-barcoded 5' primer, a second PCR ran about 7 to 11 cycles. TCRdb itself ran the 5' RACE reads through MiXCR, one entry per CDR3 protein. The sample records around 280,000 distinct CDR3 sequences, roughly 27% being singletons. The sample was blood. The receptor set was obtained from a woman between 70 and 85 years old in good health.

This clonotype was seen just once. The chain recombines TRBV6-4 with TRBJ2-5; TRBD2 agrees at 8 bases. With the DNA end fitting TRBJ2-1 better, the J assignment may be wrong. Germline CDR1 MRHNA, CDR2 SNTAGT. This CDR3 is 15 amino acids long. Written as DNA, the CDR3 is TGTGCCAGCAGCGTCACCGGGACTAGAGGCAATGAGCAGTTCTTC. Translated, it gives CASSVTGTRGNEQFF.

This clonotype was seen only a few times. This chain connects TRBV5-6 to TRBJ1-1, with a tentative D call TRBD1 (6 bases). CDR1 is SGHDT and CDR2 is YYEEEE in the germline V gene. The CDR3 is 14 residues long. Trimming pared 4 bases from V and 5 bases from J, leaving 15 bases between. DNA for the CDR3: TGTGCCAGCAGCATCGACAGGCCCGGTACTGAAGCTTTCTTT. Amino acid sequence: CASSIDRPGTEAFF.

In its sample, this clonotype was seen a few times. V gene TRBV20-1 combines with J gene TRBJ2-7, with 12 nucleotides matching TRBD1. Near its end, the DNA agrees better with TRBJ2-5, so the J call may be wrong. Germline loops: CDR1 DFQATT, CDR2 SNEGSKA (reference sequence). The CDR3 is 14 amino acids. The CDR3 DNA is TGCAGTGCTAGGGGACAGGGGGCTTGGGAGACCCAGTACTTC. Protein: CSARGQGAWETQYF.

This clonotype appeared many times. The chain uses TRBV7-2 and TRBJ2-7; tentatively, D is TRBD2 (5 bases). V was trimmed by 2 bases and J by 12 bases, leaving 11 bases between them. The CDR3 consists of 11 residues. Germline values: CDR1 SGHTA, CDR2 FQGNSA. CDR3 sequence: CASSLSTRLYF. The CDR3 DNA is TGTGCCAGCAGCTTAAGTACTAGATTGTACTTC. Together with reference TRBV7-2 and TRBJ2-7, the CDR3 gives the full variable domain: GAGVSQSPSNKVTEKGKDVELRCDPISGHTALYWYRQSLGQGLEFLIYFQGNSAPDKSGLPSDRFSAERTGGSVSTLTIQRTQQEDSAVYLCASSLSTRLYFGPGTRLTVT.

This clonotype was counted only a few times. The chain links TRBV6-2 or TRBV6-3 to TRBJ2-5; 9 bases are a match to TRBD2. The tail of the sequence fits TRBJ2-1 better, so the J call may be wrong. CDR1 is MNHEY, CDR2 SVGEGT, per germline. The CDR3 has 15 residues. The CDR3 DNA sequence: TGTGCCAGCAGACATAGCGGGAGTGAGGACAATGAGCAGTTCTTC. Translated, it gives CASRHSGSEDNEQFF.

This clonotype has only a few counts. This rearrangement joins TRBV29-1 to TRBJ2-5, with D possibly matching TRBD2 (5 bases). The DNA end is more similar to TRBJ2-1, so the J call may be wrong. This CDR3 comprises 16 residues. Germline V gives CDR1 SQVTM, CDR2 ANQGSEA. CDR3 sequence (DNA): TGCAGCGTTGAGGATCTTACTGGCGGGTGGGGCAATGAGCAGTTCTTC. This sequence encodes CSVEDLTGGWGNEQFF.

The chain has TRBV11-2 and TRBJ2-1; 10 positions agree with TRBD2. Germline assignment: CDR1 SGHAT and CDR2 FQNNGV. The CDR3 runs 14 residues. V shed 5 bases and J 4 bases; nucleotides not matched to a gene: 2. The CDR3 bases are TGTGCCAGCAGCCCACTAGCGGGGTACAATGAGCAGTTCTTC. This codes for CASSPLAGYNEQFF.

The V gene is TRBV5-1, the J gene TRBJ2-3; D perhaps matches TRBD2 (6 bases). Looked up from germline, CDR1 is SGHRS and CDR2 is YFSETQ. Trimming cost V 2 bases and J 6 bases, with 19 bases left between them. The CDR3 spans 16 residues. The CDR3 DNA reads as TGCGCCAGCAGCTTACCGGGACTGGACCTAGCGGATACGCAGTATTTT. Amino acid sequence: CASSLPGLDLADTQYF.

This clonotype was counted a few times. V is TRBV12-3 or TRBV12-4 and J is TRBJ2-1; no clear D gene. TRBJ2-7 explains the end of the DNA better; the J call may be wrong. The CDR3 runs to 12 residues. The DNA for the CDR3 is TGTGCCAGCAGTCAGCATAAAAACGAGCAGTACTTC. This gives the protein CASSQHKNEQYF.

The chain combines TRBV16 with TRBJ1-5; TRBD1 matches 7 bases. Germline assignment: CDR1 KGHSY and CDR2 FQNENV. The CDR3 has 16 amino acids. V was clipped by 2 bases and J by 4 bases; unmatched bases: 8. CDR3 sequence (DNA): TGTGCCAGCAGCCAAGGGAGGGGGCGAGGGAATCAGCCCCAGCATTTT. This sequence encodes CASSQGRGRGNQPQHF.

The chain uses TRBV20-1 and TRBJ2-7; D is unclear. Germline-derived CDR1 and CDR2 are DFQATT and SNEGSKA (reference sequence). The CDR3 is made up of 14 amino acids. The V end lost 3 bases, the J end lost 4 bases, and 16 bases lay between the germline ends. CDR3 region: CSASPGSQSYEQYF. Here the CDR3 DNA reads TGCAGTGCTAGCCCAGGATCCCAGTCGTACGAGCAGTACTTC.

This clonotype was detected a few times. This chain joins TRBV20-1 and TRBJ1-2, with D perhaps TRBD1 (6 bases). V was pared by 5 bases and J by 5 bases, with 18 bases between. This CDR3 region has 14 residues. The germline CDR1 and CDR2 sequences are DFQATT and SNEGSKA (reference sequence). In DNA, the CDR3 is TGCAGTGCTGGTTTACTACAGGGAACTTATGGCTACACCTTC. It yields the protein CSAGLLQGTYGYTF.

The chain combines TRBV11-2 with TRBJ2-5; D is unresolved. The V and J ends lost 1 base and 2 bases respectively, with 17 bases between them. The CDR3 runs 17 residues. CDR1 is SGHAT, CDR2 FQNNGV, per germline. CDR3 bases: TGTGCCAGCAGCTTAGTCGGCGGAGCTGACCCGCAAGAGACCCAGTACTTC. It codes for CASSLVGGADPQETQYF.

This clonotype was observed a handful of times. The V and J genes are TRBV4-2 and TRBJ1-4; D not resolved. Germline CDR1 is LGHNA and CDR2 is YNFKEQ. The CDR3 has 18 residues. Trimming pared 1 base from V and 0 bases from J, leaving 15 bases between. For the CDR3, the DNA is TGTGCCAGCAGCCAAGTCGCAGTCTCCCCTTCAACTAATGAAAAACTGTTTTTT. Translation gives CASSQVAVSPSTNEKLFF.

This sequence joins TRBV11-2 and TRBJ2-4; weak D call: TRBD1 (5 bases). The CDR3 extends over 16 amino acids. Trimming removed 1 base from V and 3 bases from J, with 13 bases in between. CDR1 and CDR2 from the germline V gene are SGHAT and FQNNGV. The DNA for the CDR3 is TGTGCCAGCAGCTTAGTGGGGCTAGAAGGCAAAAACATTCAGTACTTC. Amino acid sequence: CASSLVGLEGKNIQYF. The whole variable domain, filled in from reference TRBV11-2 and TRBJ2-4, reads EAGVAQSPRYKIIEKRQSVAFWCNPISGHATLYWYQQILGQGPKLLIQFQNNGVVDDSQLPKDRFSAERLKGVDSTLKIQPAKLEDSAVYLCASSLVGLEGKNIQYFGAGTRLSVL.

CDR3 nucleotide sequence: TGTGCCATCAGTGAGGAATTTGGTACGCAGTATTTT. It specifies CAISEEFGTQYF. The chain joins TRBV10-3 to TRBJ2-3; D unresolved. The germline V and J ends were trimmed by 2 bases and 8 bases, with 8 bases remaining between them. The CDR3 has 12 residues. Per germline, CDR1 ENHRY and CDR2 SYGVKD.

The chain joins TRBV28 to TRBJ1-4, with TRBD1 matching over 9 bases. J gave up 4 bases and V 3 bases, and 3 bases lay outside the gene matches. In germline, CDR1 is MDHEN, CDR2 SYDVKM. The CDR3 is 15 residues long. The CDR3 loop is CASSFPTGGNEKLFF. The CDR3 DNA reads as TGTGCCAGCAGTTTCCCGACAGGGGGTAATGAAAAACTGTTTTTT.

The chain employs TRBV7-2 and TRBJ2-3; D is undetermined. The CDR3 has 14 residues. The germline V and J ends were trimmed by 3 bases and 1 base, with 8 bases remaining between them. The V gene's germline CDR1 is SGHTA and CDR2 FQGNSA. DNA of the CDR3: TGTGCCAGCAGCTTCAGTCTCGGCACAGATACGCAGTATTTT. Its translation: CASSFSLGTDTQYF.

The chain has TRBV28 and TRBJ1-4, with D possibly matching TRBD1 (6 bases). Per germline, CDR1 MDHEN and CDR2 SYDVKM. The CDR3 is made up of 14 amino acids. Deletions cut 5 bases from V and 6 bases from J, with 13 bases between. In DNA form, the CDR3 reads TGTGCCAGCAGTACCGGACAGTGGGATGAAAAACTGTTTTTT. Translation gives CASSTGQWDEKLFF.

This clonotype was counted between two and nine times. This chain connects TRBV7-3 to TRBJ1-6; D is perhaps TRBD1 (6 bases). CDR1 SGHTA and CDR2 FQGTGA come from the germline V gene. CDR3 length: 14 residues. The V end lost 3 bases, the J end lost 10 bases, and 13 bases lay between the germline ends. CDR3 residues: CASSFGGAESPLHF. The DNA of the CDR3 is TGTGCCAGCAGCTTCGGGGGCGCTGAATCACCCCTCCACTTT.

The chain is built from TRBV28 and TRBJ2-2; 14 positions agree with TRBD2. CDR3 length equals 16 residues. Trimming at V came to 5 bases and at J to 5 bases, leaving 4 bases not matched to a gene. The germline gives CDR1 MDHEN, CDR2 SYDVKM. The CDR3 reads CASSGGTSGSTGELFF. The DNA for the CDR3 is TGTGCCAGCAGTGGGGGGACTAGCGGGAGTACCGGGGAGCTGTTTTTT. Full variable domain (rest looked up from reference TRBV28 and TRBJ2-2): DVKVTQSSRYLVKRTGEKVFLECVQDMDHENMFWYRQDPGLGLRLIYFSYDVKMKEKGDIPEGYSVSREKKERFSLILESASTNQTSMYLCASSGGTSGSTGELFFGEGSRLTVL.

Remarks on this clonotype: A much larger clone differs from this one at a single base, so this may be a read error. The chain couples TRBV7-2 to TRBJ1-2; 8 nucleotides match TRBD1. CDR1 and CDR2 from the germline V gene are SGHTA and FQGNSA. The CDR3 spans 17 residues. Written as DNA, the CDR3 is TGTGCCAGCAGCGCTCCGGGACAGGATAAGGGGAGCTATGGCTACCCCTTC. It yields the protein CASSAPGQDKGSYGYPF.

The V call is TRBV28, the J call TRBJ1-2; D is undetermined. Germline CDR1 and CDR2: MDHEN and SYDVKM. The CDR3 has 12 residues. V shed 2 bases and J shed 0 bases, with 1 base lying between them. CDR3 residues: CASSLANYGYTF. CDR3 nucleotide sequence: TGTGCCAGCAGTTTAGCTAACTATGGCTACACCTTC.